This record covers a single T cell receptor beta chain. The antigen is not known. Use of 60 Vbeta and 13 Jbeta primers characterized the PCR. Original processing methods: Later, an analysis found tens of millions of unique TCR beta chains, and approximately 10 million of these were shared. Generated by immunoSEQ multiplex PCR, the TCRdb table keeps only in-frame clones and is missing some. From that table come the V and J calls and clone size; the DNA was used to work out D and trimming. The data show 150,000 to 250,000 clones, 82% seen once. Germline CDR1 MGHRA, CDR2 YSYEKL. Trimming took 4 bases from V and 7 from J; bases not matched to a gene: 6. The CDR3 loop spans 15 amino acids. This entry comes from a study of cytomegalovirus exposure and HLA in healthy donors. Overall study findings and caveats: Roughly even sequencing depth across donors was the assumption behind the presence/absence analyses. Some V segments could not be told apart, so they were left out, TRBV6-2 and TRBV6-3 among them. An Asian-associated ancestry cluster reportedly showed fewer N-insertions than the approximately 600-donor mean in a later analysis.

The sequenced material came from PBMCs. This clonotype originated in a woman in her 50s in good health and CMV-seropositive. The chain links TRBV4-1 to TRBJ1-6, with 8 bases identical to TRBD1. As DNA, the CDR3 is TGCGCCAGCAGCCTCGGGACAGGTTTAAATTCACCCCTCCACTTT. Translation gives CASSLGTGLNSPLHF.